This note documents a single T cell receptor beta chain sequence. Naive-designated CD8 cells lacked CD45RO, were positively enriched for CCR7, and omitted terminally differentiated effector memory CD45RA+ cells. Looked up from germline, CDR1 is LGHNA and CDR2 is YSLEER. This CDR3 is 16 amino acids long. Trimming took off 1 base at V and 1 base at J, with 11 bases between the two ends. TCRdb keeps only in-frame clones here, not all; method: immunoSEQ multiplex PCR. This sample has hundreds of thousands of clones, with 92% found just once. These data are taken from a study of shared clonotypes between healthy human individuals.

The source of this sequence is a man aged 25-45 years in good health. The chain joins TRBV4-3 to TRBJ2-1; no clear D gene. Source material: naive CD8+ T cells sorted from blood. CDR3 loop: CASSQASTWSYNEQFF. CDR3 nucleotide sequence: TGCGCCAGCAGCCAAGCCTCGACCTGGTCCTACAATGAGCAGTTCTTC.